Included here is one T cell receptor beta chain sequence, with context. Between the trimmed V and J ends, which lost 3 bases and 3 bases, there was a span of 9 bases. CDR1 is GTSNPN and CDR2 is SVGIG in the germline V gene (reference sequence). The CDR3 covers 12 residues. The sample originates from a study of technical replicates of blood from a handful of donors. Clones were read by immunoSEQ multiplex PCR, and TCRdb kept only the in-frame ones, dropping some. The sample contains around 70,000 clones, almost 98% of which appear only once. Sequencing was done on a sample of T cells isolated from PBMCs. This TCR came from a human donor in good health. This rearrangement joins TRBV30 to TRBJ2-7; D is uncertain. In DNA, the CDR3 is TGTGCCTGGAGCCTGGTCTACTACGAGCAGTACTTC. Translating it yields CAWSLVYYEQYF. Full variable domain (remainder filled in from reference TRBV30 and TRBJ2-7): SQTIHQWPATLVQPVGSPLSLECTVEGTSNPNLYWYRQAAGRGLQLLFYSVGIGQISSEVPQNLSASRPQDRQFILSSKKLLLSDSGFYLCAWSLVYYEQYFGPGTRLTVT.